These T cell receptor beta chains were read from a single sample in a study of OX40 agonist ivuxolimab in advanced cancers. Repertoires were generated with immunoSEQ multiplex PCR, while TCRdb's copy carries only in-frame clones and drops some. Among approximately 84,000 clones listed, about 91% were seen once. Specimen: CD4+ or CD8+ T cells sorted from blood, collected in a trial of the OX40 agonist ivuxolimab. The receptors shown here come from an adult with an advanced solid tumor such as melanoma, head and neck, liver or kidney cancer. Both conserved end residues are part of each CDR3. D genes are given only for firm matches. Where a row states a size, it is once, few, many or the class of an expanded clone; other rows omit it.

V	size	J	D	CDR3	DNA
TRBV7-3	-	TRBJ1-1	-	CASSLTGGMDTEAFF	TGTGCCAGCAGCTTAACCGGGGGGATGGACACTGAAGCTTTCTTT
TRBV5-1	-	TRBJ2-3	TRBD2	CASSSGAGGTDTQYF	TGCGCCAGCAGCTCCGGGGCGGGGGGTACAGATACGCAGTATTTT
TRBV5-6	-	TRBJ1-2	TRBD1	CASSFSGTDYGYTF	TGTGCCAGCAGCTTCAGCGGGACAGACTATGGCTACACCTTC
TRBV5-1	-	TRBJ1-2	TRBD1	CASSPGQGAVNYGYTF	TGCGCCAGCAGCCCGGGACAGGGGGCGGTTAACTATGGCTACACCTTC
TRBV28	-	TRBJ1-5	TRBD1	CASSPRTGGSQPQHF	TGTGCCAGCAGCCCACGGACAGGGGGCAGTCAGCCCCAGCATTTT
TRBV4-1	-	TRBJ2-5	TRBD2	CASSQDTAGGKETQYF	TGCGCCAGCAGCCAAGATACGGCGGGGGGTAAAGAGACCCAGTACTTC
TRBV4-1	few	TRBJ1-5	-	CASSQDRETRARQPQHF	TGCGCCAGCAGCCAAGACCGAGAGACAAGGGCGAGGCAGCCCCAGCATTTT
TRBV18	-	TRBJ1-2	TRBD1	CASSPGQGSNYGYTF	TGTGCCAGCTCACCGGGACAGGGGTCCAACTATGGCTACACCTTC
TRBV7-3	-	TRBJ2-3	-	CASSLIGRPSTDTQYF	TGTGCCAGCAGCTTGATTGGGCGGCCTAGCACAGATACGCAGTATTTT
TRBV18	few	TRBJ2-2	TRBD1	CASSPPGTGGDGELFF	TGTGCCAGCTCACCTCCTGGGACAGGGGGTGACGGGGAGCTGTTTTTT
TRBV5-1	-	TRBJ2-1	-	CASSMDSYNEQFF	TGCGCCAGCAGCATGGACAGCTACAATGAGCAGTTCTTC
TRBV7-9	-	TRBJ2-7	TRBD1	CASSPGTGGYEQYF	TGTGCCAGCAGCCCAGGGACAGGGGGCTACGAGCAGTACTTC
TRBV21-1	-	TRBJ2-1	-	CASSKSLWGSVSYNEQFF	TGTGCCAGCAGCAAATCGTTATGGGGCTCCGTCTCCTACAATGAGCAGTTCTTC
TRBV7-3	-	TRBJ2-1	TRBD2	CASSLRAGTSGRADNEQFF	TGTGCCAGCAGCTTAAGAGCAGGGACTAGCGGGAGGGCCGACAATGAGCAGTTCTTC
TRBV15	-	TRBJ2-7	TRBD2	CATSRETSGTYEQYF	TGTGCCACCAGCAGGGAGACTAGCGGGACCTACGAGCAGTACTTC
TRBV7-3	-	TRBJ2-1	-	CASSLSGGHYNEQFF	TGTGCCAGCAGCTTAAGTGGGGGACACTACAATGAGCAGTTCTTC
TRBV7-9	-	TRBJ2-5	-	CASSIAWETQYF	TGTGCCAGCAGCATTGCGTGGGAGACCCAGTACTTC
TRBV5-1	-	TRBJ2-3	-	CASSPGTLTDTQYF	TGCGCCAGCAGCCCGGGGACCCTCACAGATACGCAGTATTTT
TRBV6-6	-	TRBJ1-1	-	CASSYAGGSLASEAFF	TGTGCCAGCAGTTACGCCGGGGGCTCGTTGGCTTCTGAAGCTTTCTTT
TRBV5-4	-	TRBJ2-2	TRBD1	CATSTGFTGELFF	TGTGCCACCTCGACAGGGTTCACCGGGGAGCTGTTTTTT
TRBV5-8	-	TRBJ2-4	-	CASSLVKANIQYF	TGTGCCAGCAGCTTGGTGAAGGCAAACATTCAGTACTTC
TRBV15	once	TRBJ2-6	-	CATSREVAGFLRSGANVLTF	TGTGCCACCAGCAGAGAGGTGGCGGGCTTCCTCCGCTCTGGGGCCAACGTCCTGACTTTC
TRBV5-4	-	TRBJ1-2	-	CASSRSTGPIGYGYTF	TGTGCCAGCAGCCGATCGACAGGCCCCATCGGCTATGGCTACACCTTC
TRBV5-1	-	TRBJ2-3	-	CASSPGGRGRTDTQYF	TGCGCCAGCAGCCCTGGAGGCCGGGGGCGCACAGATACGCAGTATTTT
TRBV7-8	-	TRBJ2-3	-	CASSQRQNTDTQYF	TGTGCCAGCAGCCAACGACAGAACACAGATACGCAGTATTTT
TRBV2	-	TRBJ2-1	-	CASSPDRGQFF	TGTGCCAGCAGTCCCGACCGAGGGCAGTTCTTC
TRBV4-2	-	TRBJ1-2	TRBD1	CASSQDGQGAGAGYTF	TGTGCCAGCAGCCAAGATGGACAGGGGGCGGGCGCTGGCTACACCTTC
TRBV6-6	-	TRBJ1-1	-	CASSYWDNTEAFF	TGTGCCAGCAGTTATTGGGACAACACTGAAGCTTTCTTT
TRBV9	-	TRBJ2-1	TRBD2	CASSVGGTSGLYNEQFF	TGTGCCAGCAGCGTAGGAGGTACTAGCGGGCTGTACAATGAGCAGTTCTTC
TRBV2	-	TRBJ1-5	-	CASSRDSYNQPQHF	TGTGCCAGCTCCCGTGACAGCTACAATCAGCCCCAGCATTTT
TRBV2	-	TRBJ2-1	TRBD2	CASTGATSGRISSYNEQFF	TGTGCCAGCACCGGAGCAACTAGCGGGAGGATAAGCTCCTACAATGAGCAGTTCTTC
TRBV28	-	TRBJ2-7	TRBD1	CASSAQGMGSYEQYF	TGTGCCAGCAGCGCACAGGGGATGGGCTCCTACGAGCAGTACTTC
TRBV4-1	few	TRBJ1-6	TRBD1	CASSYRTGTDSNSPLHF	TGCGCCAGCAGCTATCGGACAGGGACGGATTCTAATTCACCCCTCCACTTT
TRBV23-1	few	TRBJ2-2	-	CASSPRRTGELFF	TGCGCCAGCAGTCCCCGCAGGACCGGGGAGCTGTTTTTT
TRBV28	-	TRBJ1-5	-	CASTGVPLSNQPQHF	TGTGCCAGCACGGGGGTCCCGTTGAGCAATCAGCCCCAGCATTTT
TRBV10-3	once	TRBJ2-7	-	CAISDSAAKQYF	TGTGCCATCAGCGACTCCGCAGCGAAGCAGTACTTC
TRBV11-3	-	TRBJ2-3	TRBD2	CASSPGTSGGASDTQYF	TGTGCCAGCAGCCCCGGGACTAGCGGGGGGGCCTCAGATACGCAGTATTTT
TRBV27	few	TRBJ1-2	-	CASSYKSDAYGYTF	TGTGCCAGCAGTTACAAATCAGACGCCTATGGCTACACCTTC
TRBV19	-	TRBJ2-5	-	CASSDSPETQYF	TGTGCCAGTAGCGACAGCCCGGAGACCCAGTACTTC
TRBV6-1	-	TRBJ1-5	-	CASRGKIKSQPQHF	TGTGCCAGCAGGGGAAAAATCAAGAGCCAGCCCCAGCATTTT
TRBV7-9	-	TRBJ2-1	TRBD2	CASSLASGGNEQFF	TGTGCCAGCAGCTTAGCGTCGGGAGGCAATGAGCAGTTCTTC
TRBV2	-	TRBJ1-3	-	CASKIDTGNTIYF	TGTGCCAGCAAGATCGACACTGGAAACACCATATATTTT
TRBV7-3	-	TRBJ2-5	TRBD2	CASSSGPSGRGGETQYF	TGTGCCAGCAGCTCCGGGCCTAGCGGGAGAGGAGGGGAGACCCAGTACTTC
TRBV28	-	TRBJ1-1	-	CASSSLPSKPAGEAFF	TGTGCCAGCAGTTCCCTCCCCTCAAAACCAGCAGGTGAAGCTTTCTTT
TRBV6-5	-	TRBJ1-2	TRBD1	CASSRTGGYGYTF	TGTGCCAGCAGCCGAACAGGGGGCTATGGCTACACCTTC
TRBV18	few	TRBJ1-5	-	CASSQTAAGGQPQHF	TGTGCCAGCTCACAGACGGCGGCCGGGGGTCAGCCCCAGCATTTT
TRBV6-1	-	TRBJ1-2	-	CASSRGNYGYTF	TGTGCCAGCAGTCGGGGGAACTATGGCTACACCTTC
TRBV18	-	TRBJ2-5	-	CASSKSRSQETQYF	TGTGCCAGCTCGAAATCCAGAAGCCAAGAGACCCAGTACTTC
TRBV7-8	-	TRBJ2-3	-	CASSQSMGTQYF	TGTGCCAGCAGCCAGTCAATGGGTACGCAGTATTTT
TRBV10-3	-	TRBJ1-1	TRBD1	CASKPGTGAVNTEAFF	TGTGCCAGCAAGCCCGGGACAGGGGCCGTGAACACTGAAGCTTTCTTT
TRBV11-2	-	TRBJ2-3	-	CASSRLIRGDTQYF	TGTGCCAGCAGCCGATTGATCAGGGGAGATACGCAGTATTTT
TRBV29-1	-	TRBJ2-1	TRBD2	CSSASGASGLDEQFF	TGCAGCTCTGCCTCGGGGGCTAGCGGGTTGGATGAGCAGTTCTTC
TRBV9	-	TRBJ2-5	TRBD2	CASSANSGGARETQYF	TGTGCCAGCAGCGCGAATAGCGGGGGGGCCCGAGAGACCCAGTACTTC